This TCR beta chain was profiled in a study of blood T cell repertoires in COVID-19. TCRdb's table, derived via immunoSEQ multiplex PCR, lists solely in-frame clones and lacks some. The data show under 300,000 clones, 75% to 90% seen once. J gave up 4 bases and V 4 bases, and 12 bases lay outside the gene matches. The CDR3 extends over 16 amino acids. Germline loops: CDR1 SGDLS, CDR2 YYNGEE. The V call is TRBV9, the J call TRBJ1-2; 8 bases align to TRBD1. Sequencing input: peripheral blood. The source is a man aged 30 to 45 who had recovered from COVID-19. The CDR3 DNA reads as TGTGCCAGCAGCCTATCGGACAGGGTAAAGTTCTATGGCTACACCTTC. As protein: CASSLSDRVKFYGYTF.